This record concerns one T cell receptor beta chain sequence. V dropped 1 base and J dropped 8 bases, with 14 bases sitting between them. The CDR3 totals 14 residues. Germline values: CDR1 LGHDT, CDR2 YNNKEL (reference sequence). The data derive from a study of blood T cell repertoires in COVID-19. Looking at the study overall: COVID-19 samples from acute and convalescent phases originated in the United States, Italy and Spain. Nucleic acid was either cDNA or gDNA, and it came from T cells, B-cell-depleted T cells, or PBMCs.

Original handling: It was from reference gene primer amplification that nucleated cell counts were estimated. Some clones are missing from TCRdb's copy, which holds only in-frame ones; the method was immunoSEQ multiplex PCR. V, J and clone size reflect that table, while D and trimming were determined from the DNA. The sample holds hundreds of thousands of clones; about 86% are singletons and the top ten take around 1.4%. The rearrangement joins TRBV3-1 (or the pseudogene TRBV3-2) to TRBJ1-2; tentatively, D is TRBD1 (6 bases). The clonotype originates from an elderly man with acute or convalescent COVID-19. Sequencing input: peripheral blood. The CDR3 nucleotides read TGTGCCAGCAGCCAAGTTTCAGGGGCTCTAGGCTACACCTTC. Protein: CASSQVSGALGYTF.